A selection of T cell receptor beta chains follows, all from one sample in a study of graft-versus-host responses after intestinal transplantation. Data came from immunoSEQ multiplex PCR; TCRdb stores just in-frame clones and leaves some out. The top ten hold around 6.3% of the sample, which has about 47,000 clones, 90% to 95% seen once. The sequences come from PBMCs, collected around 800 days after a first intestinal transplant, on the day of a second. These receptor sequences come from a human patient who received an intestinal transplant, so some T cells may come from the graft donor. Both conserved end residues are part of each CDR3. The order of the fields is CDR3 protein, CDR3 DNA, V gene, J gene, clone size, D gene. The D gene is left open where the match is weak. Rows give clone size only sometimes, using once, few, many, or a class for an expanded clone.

cdr3_aa: CASPATGDNTGELFF
cdr3_nt: TGTGCCAGCCCCGCGACGGGCGATAACACCGGGGAGCTGTTTTTT
v_call: TRBV7-9
j_call: TRBJ2-2
clone_size: -
d_call: -

cdr3_aa: CASSLGQPSTGELFF
cdr3_nt: TGTGCCAGCAGCTTGGGACAGCCTAGTACCGGGGAGCTGTTTTTT
v_call: TRBV7-9
j_call: TRBJ2-2
clone_size: -
d_call: TRBD1

cdr3_aa: CSAPRTLEQYF
cdr3_nt: TGCAGTGCACCCCGGACACTCGAGCAGTACTTC
v_call: TRBV20-1
j_call: TRBJ2-7
clone_size: once
d_call: -

cdr3_aa: CASSLGGTTKPQHF
cdr3_nt: TGTGCCAGCAGTTTGGGGGGGACAACTAAGCCCCAGCATTTT
v_call: TRBV27
j_call: TRBJ1-5
clone_size: -
d_call: -

cdr3_aa: CASSMTAGGGDTQYF
cdr3_nt: TGTGCCAGTAGTATGACGGCAGGGGGAGGGGATACGCAGTATTTT
v_call: TRBV19
j_call: TRBJ2-3
clone_size: once
d_call: -

cdr3_aa: CASSSKYGAGANVLTF
cdr3_nt: TGTGCCAGCAGCTCGAAGTATGGGGCCGGGGCCAACGTCCTGACTTTC
v_call: TRBV11-3
j_call: TRBJ2-6
clone_size: -
d_call: -

cdr3_aa: CASSLAGPYEQYF
cdr3_nt: TGTGCCAGCAGTTTGGCGGGACCGTACGAGCAGTACTTC
v_call: TRBV27
j_call: TRBJ2-7
clone_size: -
d_call: -

cdr3_aa: CASSPSPSGQETQYF
cdr3_nt: TGTGCCAGCAGTCCGTCCCCTAGCGGCCAAGAGACCCAGTACTTC
v_call: TRBV27
j_call: TRBJ2-5
clone_size: few
d_call: TRBD2

cdr3_aa: CAWSGGLAAQETQYF
cdr3_nt: TGTGCCTGGAGTGGGGGACTAGCGGCCCAAGAGACCCAGTACTTC
v_call: TRBV30
j_call: TRBJ2-5
clone_size: -
d_call: TRBD2

cdr3_aa: CASSVGQVDQPQHF
cdr3_nt: TGTGCCAGCAGCGTAGGGCAGGTGGATCAGCCCCAGCATTTT
v_call: TRBV9
j_call: TRBJ1-5
clone_size: -
d_call: -

cdr3_aa: CASSLGQGYNSPLHF
cdr3_nt: TGTGCCAGCAGCTTAGGACAGGGCTATAATTCACCCCTCCACTTT
v_call: TRBV7-3
j_call: TRBJ1-6
clone_size: once
d_call: TRBD1

cdr3_aa: CASSDHPGQGAYEQYF
cdr3_nt: TGTGCCAGCAGTGACCACCCGGGACAGGGGGCTTACGAGCAGTACTTC
v_call: TRBV25-1
j_call: TRBJ2-7
clone_size: -
d_call: TRBD1